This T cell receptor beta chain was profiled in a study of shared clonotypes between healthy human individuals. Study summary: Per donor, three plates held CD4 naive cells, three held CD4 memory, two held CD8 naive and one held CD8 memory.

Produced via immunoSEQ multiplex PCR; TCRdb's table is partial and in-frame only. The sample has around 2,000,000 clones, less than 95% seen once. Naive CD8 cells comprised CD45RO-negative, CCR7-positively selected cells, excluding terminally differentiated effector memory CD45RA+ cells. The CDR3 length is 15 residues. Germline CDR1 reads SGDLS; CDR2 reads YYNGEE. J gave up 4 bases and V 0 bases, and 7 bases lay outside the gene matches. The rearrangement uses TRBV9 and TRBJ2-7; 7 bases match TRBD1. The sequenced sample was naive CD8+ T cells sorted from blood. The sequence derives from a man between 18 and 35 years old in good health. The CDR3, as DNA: TGTGCCAGCAGCGTAGATCGGGACAGAGGGTACGAGCAGTACTTC. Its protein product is CASSVDRDRGYEQYF.